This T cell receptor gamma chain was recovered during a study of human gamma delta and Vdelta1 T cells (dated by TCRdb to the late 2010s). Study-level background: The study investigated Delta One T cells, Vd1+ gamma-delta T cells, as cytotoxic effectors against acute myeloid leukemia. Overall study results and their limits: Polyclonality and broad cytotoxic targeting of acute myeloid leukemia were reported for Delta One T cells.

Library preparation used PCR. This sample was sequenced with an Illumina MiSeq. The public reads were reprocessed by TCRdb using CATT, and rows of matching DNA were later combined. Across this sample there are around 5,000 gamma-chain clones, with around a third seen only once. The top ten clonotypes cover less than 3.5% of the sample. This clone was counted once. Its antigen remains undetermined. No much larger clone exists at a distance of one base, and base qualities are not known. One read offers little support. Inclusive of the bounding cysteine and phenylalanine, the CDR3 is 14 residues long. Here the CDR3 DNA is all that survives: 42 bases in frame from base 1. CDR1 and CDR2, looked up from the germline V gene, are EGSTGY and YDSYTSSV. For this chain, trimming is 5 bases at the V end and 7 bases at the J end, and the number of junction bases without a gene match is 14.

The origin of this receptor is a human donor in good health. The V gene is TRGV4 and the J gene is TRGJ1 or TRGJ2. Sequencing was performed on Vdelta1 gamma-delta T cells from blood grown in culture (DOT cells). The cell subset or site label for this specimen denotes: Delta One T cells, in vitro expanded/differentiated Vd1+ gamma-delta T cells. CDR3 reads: CATWGGQVGYKKLF. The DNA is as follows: TGTGCCACCTGGGGCGGCCAGGTGGGGTATAAGAAACTCTTT.